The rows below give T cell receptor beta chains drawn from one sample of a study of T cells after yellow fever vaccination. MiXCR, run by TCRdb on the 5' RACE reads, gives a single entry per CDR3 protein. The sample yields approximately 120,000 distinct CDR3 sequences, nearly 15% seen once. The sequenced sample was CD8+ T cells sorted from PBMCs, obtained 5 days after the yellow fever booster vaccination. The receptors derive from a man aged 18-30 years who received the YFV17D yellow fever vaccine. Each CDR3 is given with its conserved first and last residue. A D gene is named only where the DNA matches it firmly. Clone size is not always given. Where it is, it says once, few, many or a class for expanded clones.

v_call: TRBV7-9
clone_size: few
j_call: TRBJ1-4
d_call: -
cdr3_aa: CASSFGQTPSNEKLFF
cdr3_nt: TGTGCCAGCAGCTTCGGCCAGACTCCGAGTAATGAAAAACTGTTTTTT

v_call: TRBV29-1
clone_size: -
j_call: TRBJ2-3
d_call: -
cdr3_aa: CSVRKTGAADTQYF
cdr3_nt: TGCAGCGTTAGAAAGACAGGCGCCGCAGATACGCAGTATTTT

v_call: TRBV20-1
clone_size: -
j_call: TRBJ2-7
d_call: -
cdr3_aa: CSARRLVSYEQYF
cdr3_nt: TGCAGTGCTAGAAGACTGGTCTCCTACGAGCAGTACTTC

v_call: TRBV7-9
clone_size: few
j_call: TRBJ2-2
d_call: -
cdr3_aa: CASSLWAGELFF
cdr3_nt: TGTGCCAGCAGCTTATGGGCCGGGGAGCTGTTTTTT

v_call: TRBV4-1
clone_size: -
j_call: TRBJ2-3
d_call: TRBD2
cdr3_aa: CASSQPRVGGGVTDTQYF
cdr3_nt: TGCGCCAGCAGTCAACCCCGTGTGGGGGGGGGTGTCACAGATACGCAGTATTTT

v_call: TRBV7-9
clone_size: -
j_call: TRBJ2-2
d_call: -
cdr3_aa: CASSLTGQSRAGELFF
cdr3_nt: TGTGCCAGCAGCCTCACCGGACAGTCCCGGGCCGGGGAGCTGTTTTTT

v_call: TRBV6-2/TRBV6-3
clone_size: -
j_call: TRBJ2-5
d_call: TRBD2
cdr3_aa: CASSYVAGPSGETQYF
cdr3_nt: TGTGCCAGCAGTTACGTAGCGGGGCCCTCCGGGGAGACCCAGTACTTC

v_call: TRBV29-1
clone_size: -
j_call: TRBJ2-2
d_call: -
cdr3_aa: CSVETGTTGELFF
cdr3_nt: TGCAGCGTGGAGACCGGGACCACCGGGGAGCTGTTTTTT

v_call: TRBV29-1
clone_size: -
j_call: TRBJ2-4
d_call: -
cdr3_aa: CSVEGYENIQYF
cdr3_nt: TGCAGCGTTGAGGGCTACGAAAACATTCAGTACTTC

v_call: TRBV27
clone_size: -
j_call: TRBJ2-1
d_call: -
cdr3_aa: CASSLKLAVYNEQFF
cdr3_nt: TGTGCCAGCAGTTTAAAATTAGCGGTGTACAATGAGCAGTTCTTC

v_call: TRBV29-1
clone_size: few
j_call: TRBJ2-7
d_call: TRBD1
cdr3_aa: CSVDGQGAMEQYF
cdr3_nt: TGCAGCGTTGATGGGCAGGGGGCCATGGAGCAGTACTTC

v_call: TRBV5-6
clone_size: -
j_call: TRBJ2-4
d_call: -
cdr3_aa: CASSLVTPGENIQYF
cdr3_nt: TGTGCCAGCAGCCTAGTGACGCCAGGGGAAAACATTCAGTACTTC

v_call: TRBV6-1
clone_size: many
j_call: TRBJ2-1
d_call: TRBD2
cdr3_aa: CASRTLRLADNEQFF
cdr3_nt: TGTGCCAGCAGGACCCTTAGACTAGCGGACAATGAGCAGTTCTTC

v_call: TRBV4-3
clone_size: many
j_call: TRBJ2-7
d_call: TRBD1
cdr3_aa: CASSQFDRGPFEQYF
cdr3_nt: TGCGCCAGCAGCCAGTTCGACAGGGGGCCATTCGAGCAGTACTTC

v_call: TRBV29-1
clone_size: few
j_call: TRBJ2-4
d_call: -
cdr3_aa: CSVKENIQYF
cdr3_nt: TGCAGCGTTAAGGAAAACATTCAGTACTTC

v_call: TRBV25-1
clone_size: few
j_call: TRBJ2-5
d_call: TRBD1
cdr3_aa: CASSEFIGQGRETQYF
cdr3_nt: TGTGCCAGCAGTGAATTTATCGGACAGGGTAGGGAGACCCAGTACTTC